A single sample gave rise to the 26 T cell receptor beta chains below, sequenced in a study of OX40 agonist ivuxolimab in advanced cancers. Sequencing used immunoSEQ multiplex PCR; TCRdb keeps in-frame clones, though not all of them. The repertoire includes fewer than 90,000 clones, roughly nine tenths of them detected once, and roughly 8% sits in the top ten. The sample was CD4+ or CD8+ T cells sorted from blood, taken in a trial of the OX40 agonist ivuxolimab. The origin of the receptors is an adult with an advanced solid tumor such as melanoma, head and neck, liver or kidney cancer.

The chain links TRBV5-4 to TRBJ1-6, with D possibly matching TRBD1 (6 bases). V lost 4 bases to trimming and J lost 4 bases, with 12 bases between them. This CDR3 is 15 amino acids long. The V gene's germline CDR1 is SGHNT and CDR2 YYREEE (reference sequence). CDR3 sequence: CASSAGDLYNSPLHF. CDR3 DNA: TGTGCCAGCAGCGCAGGGGATTTGTATAATTCACCCCTCCACTTT.

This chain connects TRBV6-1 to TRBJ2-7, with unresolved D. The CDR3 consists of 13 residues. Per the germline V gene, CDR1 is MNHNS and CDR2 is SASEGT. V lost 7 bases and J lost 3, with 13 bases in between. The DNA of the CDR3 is TGTGCCAGCACTATACCGCCAGGCTACGAGCAGTACTTC. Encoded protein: CASTIPPGYEQYF.

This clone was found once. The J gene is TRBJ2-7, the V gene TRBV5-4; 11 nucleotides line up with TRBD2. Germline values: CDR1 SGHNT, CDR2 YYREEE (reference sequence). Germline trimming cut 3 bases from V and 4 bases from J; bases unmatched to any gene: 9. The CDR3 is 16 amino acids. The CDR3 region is CASSSARLAGSYEQYF. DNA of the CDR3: TGTGCCAGCAGCTCCGCCCGACTAGCGGGATCGTACGAGCAGTACTTC.

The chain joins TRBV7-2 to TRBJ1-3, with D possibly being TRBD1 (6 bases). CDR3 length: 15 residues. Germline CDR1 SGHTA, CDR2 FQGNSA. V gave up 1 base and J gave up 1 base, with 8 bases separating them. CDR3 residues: CASSLVRGSGNTIYF. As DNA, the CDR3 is TGTGCCAGCAGCTTAGTCAGGGGTTCTGGAAACACCATATATTTT.

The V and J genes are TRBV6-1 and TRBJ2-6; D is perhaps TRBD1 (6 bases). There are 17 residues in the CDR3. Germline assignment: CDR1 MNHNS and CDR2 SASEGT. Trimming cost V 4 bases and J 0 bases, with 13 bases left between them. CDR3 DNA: TGTGCCAGCAGTGTAGCGACAGGAATCTCTGGGGCCAACGTCCTGACTTTC. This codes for CASSVATGISGANVLTF.

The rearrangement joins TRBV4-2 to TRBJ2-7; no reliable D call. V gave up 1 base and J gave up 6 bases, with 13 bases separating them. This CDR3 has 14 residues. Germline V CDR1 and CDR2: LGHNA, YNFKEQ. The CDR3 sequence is CASSQVNRLGEQYF. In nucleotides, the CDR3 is TGTGCCAGCAGCCAAGTGAACCGACTGGGCGAGCAGTACTTC.

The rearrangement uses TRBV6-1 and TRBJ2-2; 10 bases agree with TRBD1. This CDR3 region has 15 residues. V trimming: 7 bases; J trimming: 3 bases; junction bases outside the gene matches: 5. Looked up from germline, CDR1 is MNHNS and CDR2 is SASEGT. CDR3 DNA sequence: TGTGCCAGCACGGTAGGACAGGGGGACACCGGGGAGCTGTTTTTT. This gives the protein CASTVGQGDTGELFF.

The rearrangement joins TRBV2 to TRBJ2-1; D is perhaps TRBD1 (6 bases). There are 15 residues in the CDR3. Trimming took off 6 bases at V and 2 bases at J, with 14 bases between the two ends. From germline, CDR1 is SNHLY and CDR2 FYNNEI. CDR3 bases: TGTGCCAGCAGCCACCGGGACAATACCTACAATGAGCAGTTCTTC. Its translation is CASSHRDNTYNEQFF.

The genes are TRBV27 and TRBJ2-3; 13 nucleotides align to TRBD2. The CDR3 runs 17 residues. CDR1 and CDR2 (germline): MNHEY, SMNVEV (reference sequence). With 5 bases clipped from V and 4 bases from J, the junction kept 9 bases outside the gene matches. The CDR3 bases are TGTGCCAGCAGTCGACTAGCGGGAGGTGTGGGCGCAGATACGCAGTATTTT. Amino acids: CASSRLAGGVGADTQYF.

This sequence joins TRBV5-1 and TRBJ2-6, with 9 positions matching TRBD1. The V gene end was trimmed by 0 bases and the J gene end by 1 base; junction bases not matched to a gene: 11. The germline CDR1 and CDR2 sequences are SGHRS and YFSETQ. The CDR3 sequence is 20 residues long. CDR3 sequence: CASSLGAFGQGTSGANVLTF. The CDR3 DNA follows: TGCGCCAGCAGCTTGGGTGCCTTTGGACAGGGGACGTCTGGGGCCAACGTCCTGACTTTC.

The CDR3 coding sequence is TGTGCCAGTAGTGAACGAGGGGATATGAACACTGAAGCTTTCTTT. Amino acid sequence: CASSERGDMNTEAFF. V and J are TRBV19 and TRBJ1-1, with a possible D match to TRBD1 (5 bases). Between the trimmed V and J ends, which lost 5 bases and 0 bases, there was a span of 13 bases. Looked up from germline, CDR1 is LNHDA and CDR2 is SQIVND (reference sequence). This CDR3 contains 15 residues.

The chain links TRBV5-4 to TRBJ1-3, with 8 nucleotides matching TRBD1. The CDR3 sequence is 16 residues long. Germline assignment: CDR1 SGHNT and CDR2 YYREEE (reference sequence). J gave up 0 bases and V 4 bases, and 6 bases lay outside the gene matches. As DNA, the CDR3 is TGTGCCAGCAGCCCGCGGACAGGGTTCTCTGGAAACACCATATATTTT. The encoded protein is CASSPRTGFSGNTIYF. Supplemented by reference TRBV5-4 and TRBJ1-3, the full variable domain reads ETGVTQSPTHLIKTRGQQVTLRCSSQSGHNTVSWYQQALGQGPQFIFQYYREEENGRGNFPPRFSGLQFPNYSSELNVNALELDDSALYLCASSPRTGFSGNTIYFGEGSWLTVV.

CDR3: CASSSGQPNQPQHF. The CDR3 DNA sequence: TGTGCCAGCAGTTCGGGACAGCCAAATCAGCCCCAGCATTTT. This chain links TRBV6-6 with TRBJ1-5; 7 bases fit TRBD1. The CDR3 sequence is 14 residues long. Per the germline V gene, CDR1 is MNHNY and CDR2 is SVGAGI (reference sequence). After removal of 4 bases from V and 4 bases from J, the junction contained 4 bases not matched to a gene.

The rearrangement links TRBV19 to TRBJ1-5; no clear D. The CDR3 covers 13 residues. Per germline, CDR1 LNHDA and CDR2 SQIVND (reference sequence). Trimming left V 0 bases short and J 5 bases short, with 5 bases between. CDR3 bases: TGTGCCAGTAGTATAGACAACGATCAGCCCCAGCATTTT. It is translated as CASSIDNDQPQHF.

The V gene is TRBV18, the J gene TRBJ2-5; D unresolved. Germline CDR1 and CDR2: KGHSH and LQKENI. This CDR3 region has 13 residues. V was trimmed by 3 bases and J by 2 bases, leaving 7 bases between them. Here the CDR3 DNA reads TGTGCCAGCTCACCGGGGTCACAAGAGACCCAGTACTTC. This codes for CASSPGSQETQYF.

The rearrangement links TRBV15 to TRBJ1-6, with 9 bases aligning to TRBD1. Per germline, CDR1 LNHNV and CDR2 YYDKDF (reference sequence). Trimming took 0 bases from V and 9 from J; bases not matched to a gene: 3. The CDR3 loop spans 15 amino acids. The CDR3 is CATSRDRDRVSPLHF. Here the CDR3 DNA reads TGTGCCACCAGCAGAGATAGGGACAGGGTTTCACCCCTCCACTTT.

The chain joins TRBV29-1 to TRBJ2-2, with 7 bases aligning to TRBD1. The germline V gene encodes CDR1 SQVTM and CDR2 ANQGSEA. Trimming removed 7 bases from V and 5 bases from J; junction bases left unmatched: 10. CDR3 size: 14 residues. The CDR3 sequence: CSGNRGLGTGELFF. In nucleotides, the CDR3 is TGCAGCGGTAACAGGGGCTTGGGGACCGGGGAGCTGTTTTTT.

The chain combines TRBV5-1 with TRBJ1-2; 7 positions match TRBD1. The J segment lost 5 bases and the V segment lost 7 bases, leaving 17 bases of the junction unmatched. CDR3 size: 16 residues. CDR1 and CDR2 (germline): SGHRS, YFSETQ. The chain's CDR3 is CASYRGLGESLYGYTF. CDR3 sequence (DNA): TGCGCCAGCTACAGGGGTTTGGGGGAGTCACTTTATGGCTACACCTTC.

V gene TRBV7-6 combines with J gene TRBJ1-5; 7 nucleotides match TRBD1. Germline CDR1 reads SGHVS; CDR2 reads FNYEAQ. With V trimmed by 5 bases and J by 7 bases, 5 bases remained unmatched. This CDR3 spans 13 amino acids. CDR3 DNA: TGTGCCAGCAGCCTCAGGGGGACGCAGCCCCAGCATTTT. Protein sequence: CASSLRGTQPQHF. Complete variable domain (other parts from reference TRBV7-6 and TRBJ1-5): GAGVSQSPRYKVTKRGQDVALRCDPISGHVSLYWYRQALGQGPEFLTYFNYEAQQDKSGLPNDRFSAERPEGSISTLTIQRTEQRDSAMYRCASSLRGTQPQHFGDGTRLSIL.

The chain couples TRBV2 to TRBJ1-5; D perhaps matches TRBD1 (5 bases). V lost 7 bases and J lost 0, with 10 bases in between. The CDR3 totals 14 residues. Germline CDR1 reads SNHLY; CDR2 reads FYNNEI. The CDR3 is CASTDSYSNQPQHF. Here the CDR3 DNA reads TGTGCCAGCACCGACAGCTATAGCAATCAGCCCCAGCATTTT. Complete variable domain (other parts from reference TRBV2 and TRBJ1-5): EPEVTQTPSHQVTQMGQEVILRCVPISNHLYFYWYRQILGQKVEFLVSFYNNEISEKSEIFDDQFSVERPDGSNFTLKIRSTKLEDSAMYFCASTDSYSNQPQHFGDGTRLSIL.

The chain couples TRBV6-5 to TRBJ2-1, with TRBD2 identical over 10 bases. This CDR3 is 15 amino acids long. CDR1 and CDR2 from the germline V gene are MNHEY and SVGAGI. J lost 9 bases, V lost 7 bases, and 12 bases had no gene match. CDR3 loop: CASNLAGVGQGEQFF. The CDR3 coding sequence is TGTGCCAGCAACCTAGCGGGAGTTGGACAGGGTGAGCAGTTCTTC.

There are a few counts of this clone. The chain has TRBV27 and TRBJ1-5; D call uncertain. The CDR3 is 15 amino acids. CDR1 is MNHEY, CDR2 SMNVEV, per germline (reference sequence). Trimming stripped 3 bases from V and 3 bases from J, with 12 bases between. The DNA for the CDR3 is TGTGCCAGCAGTTTGTTCGGTATTCCCAATCAGCCCCAGCATTTT. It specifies CASSLFGIPNQPQHF.

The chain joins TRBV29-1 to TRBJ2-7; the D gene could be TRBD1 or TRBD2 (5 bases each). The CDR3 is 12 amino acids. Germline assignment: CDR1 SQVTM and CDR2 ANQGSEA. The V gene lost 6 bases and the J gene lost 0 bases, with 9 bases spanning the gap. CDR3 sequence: CSVTGTSYEQYF. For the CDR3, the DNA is TGCAGCGTAACCGGGACCTCCTACGAGCAGTACTTC.

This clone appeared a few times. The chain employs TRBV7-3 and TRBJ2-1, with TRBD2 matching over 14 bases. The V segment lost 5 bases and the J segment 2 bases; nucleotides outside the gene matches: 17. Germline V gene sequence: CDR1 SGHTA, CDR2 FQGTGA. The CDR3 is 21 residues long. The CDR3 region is CASSRSAGTSGRVGPYNEQFF. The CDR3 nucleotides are TGTGCCAGCAGCCGTTCCGCCGGGACTAGCGGGAGAGTAGGCCCCTACAATGAGCAGTTCTTC.

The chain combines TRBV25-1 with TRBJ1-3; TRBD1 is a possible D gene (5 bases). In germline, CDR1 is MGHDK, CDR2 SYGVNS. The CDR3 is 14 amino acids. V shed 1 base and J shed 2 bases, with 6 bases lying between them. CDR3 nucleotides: TGTGCCAGCAGTGAATTGACAGCTGGAAACACCATATATTTT. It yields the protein CASSELTAGNTIYF.

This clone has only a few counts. CDR3 sequence reads: CASRRGSGGYTF. The CDR3 DNA is TGTGCCAGCAGGAGGGGCTCCGGTGGCTACACCTTC. The V and J genes are TRBV7-9 and TRBJ1-2; tentative D call: TRBD1 (5 bases). CDR1 is SEHNR and CDR2 is FQNEAQ in the germline V gene (reference sequence). This CDR3 is 12 amino acids long. Trimming removed 6 bases at V and 7 bases at J, with 12 bases between.